This T cell receptor beta chain was retrieved from a study of OX40 agonist ivuxolimab in advanced cancers. Overall study context: Patients were given ivuxolimab, an antibody that agonizes OX40 (CD134).

A word on this clone: As yet, its antigen is unknown.

Findings and limits, study-wide: CD8+ T cells averaged more expanded clones than CD4+. CD4+ and CD8+ blood T cells expanded clonally by week 6 at 0.1 to 3.0 mg/kg.

V gave up 7 bases and J gave up 5 bases; unmatched junction bases: 10. This CDR3 spans 16 amino acids. From germline, CDR1 is MNHEY and CDR2 SMNVEV (reference sequence). Method: immunoSEQ multiplex PCR; TCRdb's copy keeps in-frame clones and lacks some. In the table there are approximately 98,000 clones, under 90% of which are singletons. With autoimmune disease history or systemic immunosuppression, patients were excluded. The origin of this receptor is an adult with an advanced solid tumor such as melanoma, head and neck, liver or kidney cancer. The sample in question was CD4+ or CD8+ T cells sorted from blood, obtained in a trial of the OX40 agonist ivuxolimab. The J gene is TRBJ2-2, the V gene TRBV27, with 10 bases lining up with TRBD1. The CDR3 DNA is TGTGCCAGCAACCCGTCCGGGACAGGGGTTACCGGGGAGCTGTTTTTT. This translates into CASNPSGTGVTGELFF.